This TCR beta chain was retrieved from a study of cytomegalovirus exposure and HLA in healthy donors. Overall study: The approximately 110 validation repertoires used a platform that matched the one used for the approximately 610 first-cohort repertoires, as a later analysis reported.

Findings and limits, study-wide: In vitro, three CMV-associated chains proved specific for CMV antigens. Despite most TCR sequences being rare, some public TCRs occurred in many donors.

CDR3 length: 13 residues. With V trimmed by 7 bases and J by 6 bases, 7 bases remained unmatched. CDR1 SQVTM and CDR2 ANQGSEA come from the germline V gene. Only in-frame clones appear in the TCRdb table, and some are missing; sequencing was by immunoSEQ multiplex PCR. Of around 86,000 clones listed, roughly 92% are singletons. In regard to this clone: Antigen specificity is unknown.

The TCR originated in a woman in her 30s in good health and CMV-seropositive. The genes are TRBV29-1 and TRBJ1-5; 9 bases are a match to TRBD1. Sample: PBMCs. This CDR3 reads CSATGGEGQPQHF. Written as DNA, the CDR3 is TGCAGCGCCACAGGGGGCGAGGGTCAGCCCCAGCATTTT.